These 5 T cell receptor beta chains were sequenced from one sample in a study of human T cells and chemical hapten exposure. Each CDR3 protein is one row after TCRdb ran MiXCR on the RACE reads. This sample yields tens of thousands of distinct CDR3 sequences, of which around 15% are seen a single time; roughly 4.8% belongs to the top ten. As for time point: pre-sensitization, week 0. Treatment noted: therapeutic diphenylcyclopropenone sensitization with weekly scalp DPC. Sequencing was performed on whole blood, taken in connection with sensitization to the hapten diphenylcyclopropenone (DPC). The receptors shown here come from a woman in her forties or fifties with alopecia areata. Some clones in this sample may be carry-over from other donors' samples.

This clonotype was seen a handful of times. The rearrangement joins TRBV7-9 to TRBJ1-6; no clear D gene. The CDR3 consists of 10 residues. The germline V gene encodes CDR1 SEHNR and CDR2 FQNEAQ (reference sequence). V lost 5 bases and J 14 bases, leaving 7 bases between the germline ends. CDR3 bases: TGTGCCAGCAGCCTTGTCACCCTCCACTTT. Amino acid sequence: CASSLVTLHF.

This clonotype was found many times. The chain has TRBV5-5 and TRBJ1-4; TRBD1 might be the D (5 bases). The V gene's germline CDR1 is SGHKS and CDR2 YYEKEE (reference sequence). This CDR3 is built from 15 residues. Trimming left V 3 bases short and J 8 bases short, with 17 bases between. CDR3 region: CASSSPSRDREKLFF. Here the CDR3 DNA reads TGTGCCAGCAGCTCCCCGTCCCGGGACCGAGAAAAACTGTTTTTT.

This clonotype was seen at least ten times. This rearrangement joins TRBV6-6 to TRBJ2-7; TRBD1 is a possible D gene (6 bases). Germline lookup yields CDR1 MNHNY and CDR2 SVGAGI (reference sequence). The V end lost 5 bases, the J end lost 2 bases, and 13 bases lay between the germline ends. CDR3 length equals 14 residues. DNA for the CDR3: TGTGCCAGCAGTCCTGGACAGTTTCCCTACGAGCAGTACTTC. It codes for CASSPGQFPYEQYF.

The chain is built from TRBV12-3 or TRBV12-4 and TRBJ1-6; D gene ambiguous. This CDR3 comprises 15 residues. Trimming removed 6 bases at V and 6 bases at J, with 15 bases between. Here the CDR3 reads CASSRDRVGNSPLHF. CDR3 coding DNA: TGTGCCAGCAGCCGAGATCGGGTCGGTAATTCACCCCTCCACTTT.

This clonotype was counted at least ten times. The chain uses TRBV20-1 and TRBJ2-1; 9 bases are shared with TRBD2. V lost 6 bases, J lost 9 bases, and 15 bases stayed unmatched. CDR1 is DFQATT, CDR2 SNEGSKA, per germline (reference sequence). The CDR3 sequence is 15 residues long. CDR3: CSATVAGVGEGEQFF. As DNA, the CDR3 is TGCAGTGCGACAGTAGCGGGAGTTGGGGAGGGTGAGCAGTTCTTC.